This T cell receptor (beta chain) was found in a study of T cells after yellow fever vaccination. Study-level points and caveats: Most clones from primary vaccination resurfaced after the booster (nearly 97% CD4, about 91% CD8).

In its sample, this clonotype was seen many times. Its target is unknown. MiXCR, run by TCRdb on the 5' RACE reads, gives a single entry per CDR3 protein. Here the sample spans fewer than 100,000 distinct CDR3 sequences, approximately 6.3% being singletons. Trimming cost V 1 base and J 6 bases, with 9 bases left between them. CDR3 length equals 14 residues. The V gene's germline CDR1 is LNHNV and CDR2 YYDKDF (reference sequence). The material was CD8+ T cells sorted from PBMCs, obtained 10 days after the yellow fever booster vaccination. The chain is built from TRBV15 and TRBJ2-2; possible D gene TRBD1, 5 bases. The sequence was collected from a man aged 18 to 30 who received the YFV17D yellow fever vaccine. The CDR3 here is CATSRVRVAGELFF. The CDR3 DNA follows: TGTGCCACCAGCAGAGTCAGGGTGGCCGGGGAGCTGTTTTTT.